The TCR beta chain described here comes from a study of regulatory T cells in long-lasting Graves disease. Sequencing libraries for TCR beta were prepared with iRepertoire HTBI primers and Arm-PCR of CDR3 regions. TCRdb reprocessed the multiplex PCR reads via MiXCR and lists one record per CDR3 protein. The data hold roughly 350,000 distinct CDR3 sequences, with 16% observed a single time. The junction had 5 bases not matched to a gene; V was cut back by 3 bases and J by 6 bases. The CDR3 has 15 amino acids. Germline CDR1 and CDR2: SGHTA and FQGTGA. Described time point: newly diagnosed GD, antithyroid drugs for less than 3 months. From PBMCs, RNA was extracted and then used to make the TCR library. Approximately 10 milliliters of peripheral blood went into EDTA tubes. These data were also filed under a second study, of T cells in Graves' hyperthyroidism and ophthalmopathy.

The gene calls are TRBV7-3 and TRBJ1-5, with TRBD1 matching 10 bases. The sample consisted of peripheral blood mononuclear cells (PBMCs), taken at new diagnosis, from a patient treated with antithyroid drugs. This TCR came from a woman aged 18-29 years with Graves disease. CDR3 amino acids: CASSFTGTGVQPQHF. CDR3 nucleotides: TGTGCCAGCAGCTTTACCGGGACAGGGGTTCAGCCCCAGCATTTT.